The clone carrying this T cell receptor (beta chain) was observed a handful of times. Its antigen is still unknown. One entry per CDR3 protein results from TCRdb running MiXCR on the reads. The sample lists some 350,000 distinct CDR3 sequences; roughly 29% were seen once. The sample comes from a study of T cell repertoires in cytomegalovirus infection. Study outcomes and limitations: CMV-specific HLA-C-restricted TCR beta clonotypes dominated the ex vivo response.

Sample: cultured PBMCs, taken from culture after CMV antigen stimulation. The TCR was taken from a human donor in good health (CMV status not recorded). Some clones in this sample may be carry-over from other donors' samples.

CDR3 amino acids: CASSSYDTQYF. The CDR3 DNA reads TGTGCCAGCAGTTCGTACGATACGCAGTATTTT. J is TRBJ2-3 and V is TRBV7-2; D gene unclear. The CDR3 runs to 11 residues. V gave up 6 bases and J gave up 6 bases, with 7 bases separating them. CDR1 and CDR2 (germline): SGHTA, FQGNSA.